There are many counts of the clone carrying this T cell receptor beta chain. This entry comes from a study of identical twins. V shed 0 bases and J shed 2 bases, with 4 bases lying between them. The CDR3 has 13 amino acids. One entry per CDR3 protein, called by TCRdb with MiXCR from the 5' RACE reads. The profile covers roughly 470,000 distinct CDR3 sequences, with roughly an eighth appearing a single time and more than 0.8% taken by the ten largest. These data are also associated with another study on yellow fever vaccine responses in identical twins.

The chain has TRBV12-3 or TRBV12-4 and TRBJ2-5, with D uncertain. Sequencing was done on a sample of CD4+ T cells sorted from blood. The source of this sequence is a young woman in good health. CDR3 sequence: CASSLAQQETQYF. The CDR3 coding sequence is TGTGCCAGCAGTTTAGCACAGCAAGAGACCCAGTACTTC.